The 5 T cell receptor beta chains listed next were all sequenced from one sample in a study of identifying expanded T cells in peripheral blood. Data came from immunoSEQ multiplex PCR; TCRdb stores just in-frame clones and leaves some out. Among around 120,000 clones listed, approximately 90% were seen once. Sequencing was performed on blood. Receptors were obtained from a person aged 18 to 75 in good health.

The chain recombines TRBV2 with TRBJ1-6; weak D call: TRBD1 (5 bases). There are 15 residues in the CDR3. V shed 7 bases and J shed 2 bases, with 12 bases lying between them. Germline lookup yields CDR1 SNHLY and CDR2 FYNNEI. The CDR3 spells CASKEWGTYNSPLHF. The DNA of the CDR3 is TGTGCCAGCAAAGAATGGGGGACCTATAATTCACCCCTCCACTTT.

This chain joins TRBV10-2 and TRBJ2-3, with D uncertain. Per germline, CDR1 WSHSY and CDR2 SAAADI. The CDR3 has 17 amino acids. V lost 2 bases and J 4 bases, leaving 19 bases between the germline ends. In DNA, the CDR3 is TGCGCCAGCAGTGAGCCTACCCGGGCGGCCCCGGCAGATACGCAGTATTTT. Translating gives CASSEPTRAAPADTQYF.

CDR3: CASSPQVNNEKLFF. The CDR3 DNA reads as TGTGCCAGCTCACCCCAGGTTAATAATGAAAAACTGTTTTTT. V is TRBV18 and J is TRBJ1-4; no clear D. Germline CDR1 KGHSH, CDR2 LQKENI. With 3 bases removed from V and 4 bases from J, the gap between germline ends came to 9 bases. The CDR3 runs 14 residues.

In this sample, this clone turned up a few times. V usage is TRBV15 and J usage is TRBJ2-1; D is unresolved. The CDR3 runs 11 residues. The germline V gene encodes CDR1 LNHNV and CDR2 YYDKDF (reference sequence). Trimming cost V 5 bases and J 1 base, with 0 bases left between them. The CDR3 protein is CATSSYNEQFF. In nucleotides, the CDR3 is TGTGCCACCAGCTCCTACAATGAGCAGTTCTTC.

V is TRBV5-6 and J is TRBJ2-3; D not resolved. The V end was cut by 2 bases, the J end by 6 bases, with 7 bases between. The CDR3 sequence is 12 residues long. Looked up from germline, CDR1 is SGHDT and CDR2 is YYEEEE. DNA for the CDR3: TGTGCCAGCAGCTTTGCCCGGGATACGCAGTATTTT. This encodes CASSFARDTQYF.